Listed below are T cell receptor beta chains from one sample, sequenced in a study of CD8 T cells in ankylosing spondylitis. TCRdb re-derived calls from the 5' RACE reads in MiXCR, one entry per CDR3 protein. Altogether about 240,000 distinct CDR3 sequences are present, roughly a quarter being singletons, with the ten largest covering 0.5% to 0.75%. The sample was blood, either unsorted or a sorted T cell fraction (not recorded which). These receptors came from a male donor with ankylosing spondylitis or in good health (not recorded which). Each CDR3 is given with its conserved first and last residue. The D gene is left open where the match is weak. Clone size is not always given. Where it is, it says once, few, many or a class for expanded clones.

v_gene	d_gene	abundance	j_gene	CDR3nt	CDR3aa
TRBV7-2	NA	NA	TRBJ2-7	TGTGCCAGCAGCTGGGGACGGACTACCTACGAGCAGGACTTC	CASSWGRTTYEQDF
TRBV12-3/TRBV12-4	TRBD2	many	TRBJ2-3	TGTGCCAGCAGCAAGACTAGCGGGGGTACAGATACGCAGTATTTT	CASSKTSGGTDTQYF
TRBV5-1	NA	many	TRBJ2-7	TGCGCCAGCAGCTTGGAACCGGACTCCACAAGCGCCCCACCATACGAGCAGTACTTC	CASSLEPDSTSAPPYEQYF
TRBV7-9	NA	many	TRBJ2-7	TGTGCCAGCAGCTTCGGGCCCCTCTCGGAGCAGTACTTC	CASSFGPLSEQYF
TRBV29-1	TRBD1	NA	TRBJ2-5	TGCAGCGTTGGGGACAGATACGAGACCCAGTACTTC	CSVGDRYETQYF
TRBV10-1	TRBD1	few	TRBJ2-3	TGCGCCAGCAGTCGACAGGGTGACACGCAGTATTTT	CASSRQGDTQYF
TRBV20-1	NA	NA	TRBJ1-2	TGCAGTGCTAGAGGTTATGGAGGGGATGGCTACACCTTC	CSARGYGGDGYTF
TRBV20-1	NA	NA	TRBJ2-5	TGCAGTGCTAGGGGTATTCAAGAGACCCAGTACTTC	CSARGIQETQYF
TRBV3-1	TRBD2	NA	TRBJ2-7	TGTGCCTCCTGCCAAGATCTTCTAGCGGGACCAACCACGCCTACCTACGAGCAGTACTTC	CASCQDLLAGPTTPTYEQYF
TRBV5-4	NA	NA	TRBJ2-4	TGTGCCAGCAGCCCCGGGGATACCAAAAACATTCAGTACTTC	CASSPGDTKNIQYF
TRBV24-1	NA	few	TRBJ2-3	TGTGCCACCAGTGATTTGTTCACAGATACGCAGTATTTT	CATSDLFTDTQYF
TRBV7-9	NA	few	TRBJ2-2	TGTGCCAGCAGCTTTAGGACCGGGAACACCGGGGAGCTGTTTTTT	CASSFRTGNTGELFF
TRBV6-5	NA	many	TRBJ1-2	TGTGCCAGCAGTTACGAGGGAGGCAACTATGGCTACACCTTC	CASSYEGGNYGYTF
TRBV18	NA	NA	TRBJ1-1	TGTGCCAGCTCCCACGGACCGGCCGAGGTTTTGTGGAATGAAGCTTTCTTT	CASSHGPAEVLWNEAFF
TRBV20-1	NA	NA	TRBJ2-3	TGCAGTGCTAGAGGCAGGCTCATCACAGATACGCAGTATTTT	CSARGRLITDTQYF
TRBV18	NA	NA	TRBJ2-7	TGTGCCAGCTCACCCCTGGGGCGCTCTCCCTACGAGCAGTACTTC	CASSPLGRSPYEQYF
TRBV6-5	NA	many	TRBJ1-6	TGTGCCAGCAGTTACTCTGTCGGGAATTCACCCCTCCACTTT	CASSYSVGNSPLHF
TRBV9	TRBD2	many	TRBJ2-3	TGTGCCAGCAGCCCTCCCTCGGACGGGGGGGCGACAGATACGCAGTATTTT	CASSPPSDGGATDTQYF
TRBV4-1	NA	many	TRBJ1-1	TGCGCCAGCAGCCAAGTCCCAGGACAGCAGAACACTGAAGCTTTCTTT	CASSQVPGQQNTEAFF
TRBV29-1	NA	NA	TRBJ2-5	TGCAGCGCACGACAGAGATACCAAGAGACCCAGTACTTC	CSARQRYQETQYF
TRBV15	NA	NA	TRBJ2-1	TGTGCCATCTCAGGGAGTGTCTACAATGAGCAGTTCTTC	CAISGSVYNEQFF
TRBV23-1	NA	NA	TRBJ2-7	TGCGCCAGCATCTGTAGGACCGAGCATAACGAGCAGTACTTC	CASICRTEHNEQYF
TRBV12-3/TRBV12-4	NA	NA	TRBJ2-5	TGTGCCAGCAGTTTATTGGTAGTGGGAGAGACCCAGTACTTC	CASSLLVVGETQYF
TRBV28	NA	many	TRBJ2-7	TGTGCCAGCAGTTGGCTCCGGGACCCACACTACGAGCAGTACTTC	CASSWLRDPHYEQYF
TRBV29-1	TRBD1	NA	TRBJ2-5	TGCAGCGTTGATCGGGACAGGGGCGGGGAGACCCAGTACTTC	CSVDRDRGGETQYF
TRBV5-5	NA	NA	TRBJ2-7	TGTGCCAGCAGCTTGGGCAGGATCCTTTACGAGCAGTACTTC	CASSLGRILYEQYF
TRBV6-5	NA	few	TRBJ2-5	TGTGCCAGCAGTTACTCAGGACTAGCCAGGGGGGAGACCCAGTACTTC	CASSYSGLARGETQYF
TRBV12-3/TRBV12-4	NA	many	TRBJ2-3	TGTGCCAGCAGTTTAGCTGGGGGAAGGGGCCGAACAGATACGCAGTATTTT	CASSLAGGRGRTDTQYF
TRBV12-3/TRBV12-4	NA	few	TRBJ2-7	TGTGCCAGCAGTTTAGTCCGCTACGAGCAGTACTTC	CASSLVRYEQYF
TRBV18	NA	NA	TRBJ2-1	TGTGCCAGCTCACCACGTTCAGACAATGAGCAGTTCTTC	CASSPRSDNEQFF
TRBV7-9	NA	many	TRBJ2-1	TGTGCCAGCAGCGACGGGGGGCGCGGCAATGAGCAGTTCTTC	CASSDGGRGNEQFF
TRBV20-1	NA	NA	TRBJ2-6	TGCAGTGCCCTGTCCTTGGGACGGAACTCTGGGGCCAACGTCCTGACTTTC	CSALSLGRNSGANVLTF
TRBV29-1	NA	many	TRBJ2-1	TGCAGCGTTGAAAGGAGGGGGACCAATGAGCAGTTCTTC	CSVERRGTNEQFF
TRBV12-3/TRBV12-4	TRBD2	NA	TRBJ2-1	TGTGCCAGCAAATTGCTAGCGGGGGGGCTTAATGAGCAGTTCTTC	CASKLLAGGLNEQFF
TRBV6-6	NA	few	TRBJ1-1	TGTGCCAGCAGCCAGGCAGGGACTGAAGCTTTCTTT	CASSQAGTEAFF
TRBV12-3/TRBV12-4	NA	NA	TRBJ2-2	TGTGCCAGCAGTTTGCCGGCGATGGGTACCGGGGAGCTGTTTTTT	CASSLPAMGTGELFF
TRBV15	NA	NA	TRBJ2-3	TGTGCCACCAGCAGACAGGACCTCGTAGATACGCAGTATTTT	CATSRQDLVDTQYF
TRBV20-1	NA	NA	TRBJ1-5	TGCAGTGCTAGAGTTGGAGCTCTCGGCAATCAGCCCCAGCATTTT	CSARVGALGNQPQHF
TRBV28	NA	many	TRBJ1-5	TGTGCCAGCAGGGGAGGGAATGAGCCCCAGCATTTT	CASRGGNEPQHF
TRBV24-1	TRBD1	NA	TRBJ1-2	TGTGCCACCAGTGATCCGGGACAGGGACACTATGGCTACACCTTC	CATSDPGQGHYGYTF
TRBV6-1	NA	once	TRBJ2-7	TGTGCCAGCAGTGATCACGGGGCTCGGTCCTACGAGCAGTACTTC	CASSDHGARSYEQYF
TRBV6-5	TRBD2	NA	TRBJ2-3	TGTGCCAGCAGTTACGGGTCCAGCGGGGACCCAGATACGCAGTATTTT	CASSYGSSGDPDTQYF
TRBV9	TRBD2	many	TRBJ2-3	TGTGCCAGCGGGCGGGGGTTTAGCACAGATACGCAGTATTTT	CASGRGFSTDTQYF
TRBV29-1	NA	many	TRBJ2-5	TGCAGCGTTGAGTACAAGCCGGGGGAGACCCAGTACTTC	CSVEYKPGETQYF
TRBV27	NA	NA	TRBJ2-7	TGTGCCAGCAGGCCAATCGCGACCTACGAGCAGTACTTC	CASRPIATYEQYF
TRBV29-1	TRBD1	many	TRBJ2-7	TGCAGCGCGTGCCGGGACAGGGGGACCAAGCAGTACTTC	CSACRDRGTKQYF
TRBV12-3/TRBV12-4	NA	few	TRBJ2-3	TGTGCCAGCAGTTTAGGCTGGTGGGGCGGAGGACTAACAGATACGCAGTATTTT	CASSLGWWGGGLTDTQYF